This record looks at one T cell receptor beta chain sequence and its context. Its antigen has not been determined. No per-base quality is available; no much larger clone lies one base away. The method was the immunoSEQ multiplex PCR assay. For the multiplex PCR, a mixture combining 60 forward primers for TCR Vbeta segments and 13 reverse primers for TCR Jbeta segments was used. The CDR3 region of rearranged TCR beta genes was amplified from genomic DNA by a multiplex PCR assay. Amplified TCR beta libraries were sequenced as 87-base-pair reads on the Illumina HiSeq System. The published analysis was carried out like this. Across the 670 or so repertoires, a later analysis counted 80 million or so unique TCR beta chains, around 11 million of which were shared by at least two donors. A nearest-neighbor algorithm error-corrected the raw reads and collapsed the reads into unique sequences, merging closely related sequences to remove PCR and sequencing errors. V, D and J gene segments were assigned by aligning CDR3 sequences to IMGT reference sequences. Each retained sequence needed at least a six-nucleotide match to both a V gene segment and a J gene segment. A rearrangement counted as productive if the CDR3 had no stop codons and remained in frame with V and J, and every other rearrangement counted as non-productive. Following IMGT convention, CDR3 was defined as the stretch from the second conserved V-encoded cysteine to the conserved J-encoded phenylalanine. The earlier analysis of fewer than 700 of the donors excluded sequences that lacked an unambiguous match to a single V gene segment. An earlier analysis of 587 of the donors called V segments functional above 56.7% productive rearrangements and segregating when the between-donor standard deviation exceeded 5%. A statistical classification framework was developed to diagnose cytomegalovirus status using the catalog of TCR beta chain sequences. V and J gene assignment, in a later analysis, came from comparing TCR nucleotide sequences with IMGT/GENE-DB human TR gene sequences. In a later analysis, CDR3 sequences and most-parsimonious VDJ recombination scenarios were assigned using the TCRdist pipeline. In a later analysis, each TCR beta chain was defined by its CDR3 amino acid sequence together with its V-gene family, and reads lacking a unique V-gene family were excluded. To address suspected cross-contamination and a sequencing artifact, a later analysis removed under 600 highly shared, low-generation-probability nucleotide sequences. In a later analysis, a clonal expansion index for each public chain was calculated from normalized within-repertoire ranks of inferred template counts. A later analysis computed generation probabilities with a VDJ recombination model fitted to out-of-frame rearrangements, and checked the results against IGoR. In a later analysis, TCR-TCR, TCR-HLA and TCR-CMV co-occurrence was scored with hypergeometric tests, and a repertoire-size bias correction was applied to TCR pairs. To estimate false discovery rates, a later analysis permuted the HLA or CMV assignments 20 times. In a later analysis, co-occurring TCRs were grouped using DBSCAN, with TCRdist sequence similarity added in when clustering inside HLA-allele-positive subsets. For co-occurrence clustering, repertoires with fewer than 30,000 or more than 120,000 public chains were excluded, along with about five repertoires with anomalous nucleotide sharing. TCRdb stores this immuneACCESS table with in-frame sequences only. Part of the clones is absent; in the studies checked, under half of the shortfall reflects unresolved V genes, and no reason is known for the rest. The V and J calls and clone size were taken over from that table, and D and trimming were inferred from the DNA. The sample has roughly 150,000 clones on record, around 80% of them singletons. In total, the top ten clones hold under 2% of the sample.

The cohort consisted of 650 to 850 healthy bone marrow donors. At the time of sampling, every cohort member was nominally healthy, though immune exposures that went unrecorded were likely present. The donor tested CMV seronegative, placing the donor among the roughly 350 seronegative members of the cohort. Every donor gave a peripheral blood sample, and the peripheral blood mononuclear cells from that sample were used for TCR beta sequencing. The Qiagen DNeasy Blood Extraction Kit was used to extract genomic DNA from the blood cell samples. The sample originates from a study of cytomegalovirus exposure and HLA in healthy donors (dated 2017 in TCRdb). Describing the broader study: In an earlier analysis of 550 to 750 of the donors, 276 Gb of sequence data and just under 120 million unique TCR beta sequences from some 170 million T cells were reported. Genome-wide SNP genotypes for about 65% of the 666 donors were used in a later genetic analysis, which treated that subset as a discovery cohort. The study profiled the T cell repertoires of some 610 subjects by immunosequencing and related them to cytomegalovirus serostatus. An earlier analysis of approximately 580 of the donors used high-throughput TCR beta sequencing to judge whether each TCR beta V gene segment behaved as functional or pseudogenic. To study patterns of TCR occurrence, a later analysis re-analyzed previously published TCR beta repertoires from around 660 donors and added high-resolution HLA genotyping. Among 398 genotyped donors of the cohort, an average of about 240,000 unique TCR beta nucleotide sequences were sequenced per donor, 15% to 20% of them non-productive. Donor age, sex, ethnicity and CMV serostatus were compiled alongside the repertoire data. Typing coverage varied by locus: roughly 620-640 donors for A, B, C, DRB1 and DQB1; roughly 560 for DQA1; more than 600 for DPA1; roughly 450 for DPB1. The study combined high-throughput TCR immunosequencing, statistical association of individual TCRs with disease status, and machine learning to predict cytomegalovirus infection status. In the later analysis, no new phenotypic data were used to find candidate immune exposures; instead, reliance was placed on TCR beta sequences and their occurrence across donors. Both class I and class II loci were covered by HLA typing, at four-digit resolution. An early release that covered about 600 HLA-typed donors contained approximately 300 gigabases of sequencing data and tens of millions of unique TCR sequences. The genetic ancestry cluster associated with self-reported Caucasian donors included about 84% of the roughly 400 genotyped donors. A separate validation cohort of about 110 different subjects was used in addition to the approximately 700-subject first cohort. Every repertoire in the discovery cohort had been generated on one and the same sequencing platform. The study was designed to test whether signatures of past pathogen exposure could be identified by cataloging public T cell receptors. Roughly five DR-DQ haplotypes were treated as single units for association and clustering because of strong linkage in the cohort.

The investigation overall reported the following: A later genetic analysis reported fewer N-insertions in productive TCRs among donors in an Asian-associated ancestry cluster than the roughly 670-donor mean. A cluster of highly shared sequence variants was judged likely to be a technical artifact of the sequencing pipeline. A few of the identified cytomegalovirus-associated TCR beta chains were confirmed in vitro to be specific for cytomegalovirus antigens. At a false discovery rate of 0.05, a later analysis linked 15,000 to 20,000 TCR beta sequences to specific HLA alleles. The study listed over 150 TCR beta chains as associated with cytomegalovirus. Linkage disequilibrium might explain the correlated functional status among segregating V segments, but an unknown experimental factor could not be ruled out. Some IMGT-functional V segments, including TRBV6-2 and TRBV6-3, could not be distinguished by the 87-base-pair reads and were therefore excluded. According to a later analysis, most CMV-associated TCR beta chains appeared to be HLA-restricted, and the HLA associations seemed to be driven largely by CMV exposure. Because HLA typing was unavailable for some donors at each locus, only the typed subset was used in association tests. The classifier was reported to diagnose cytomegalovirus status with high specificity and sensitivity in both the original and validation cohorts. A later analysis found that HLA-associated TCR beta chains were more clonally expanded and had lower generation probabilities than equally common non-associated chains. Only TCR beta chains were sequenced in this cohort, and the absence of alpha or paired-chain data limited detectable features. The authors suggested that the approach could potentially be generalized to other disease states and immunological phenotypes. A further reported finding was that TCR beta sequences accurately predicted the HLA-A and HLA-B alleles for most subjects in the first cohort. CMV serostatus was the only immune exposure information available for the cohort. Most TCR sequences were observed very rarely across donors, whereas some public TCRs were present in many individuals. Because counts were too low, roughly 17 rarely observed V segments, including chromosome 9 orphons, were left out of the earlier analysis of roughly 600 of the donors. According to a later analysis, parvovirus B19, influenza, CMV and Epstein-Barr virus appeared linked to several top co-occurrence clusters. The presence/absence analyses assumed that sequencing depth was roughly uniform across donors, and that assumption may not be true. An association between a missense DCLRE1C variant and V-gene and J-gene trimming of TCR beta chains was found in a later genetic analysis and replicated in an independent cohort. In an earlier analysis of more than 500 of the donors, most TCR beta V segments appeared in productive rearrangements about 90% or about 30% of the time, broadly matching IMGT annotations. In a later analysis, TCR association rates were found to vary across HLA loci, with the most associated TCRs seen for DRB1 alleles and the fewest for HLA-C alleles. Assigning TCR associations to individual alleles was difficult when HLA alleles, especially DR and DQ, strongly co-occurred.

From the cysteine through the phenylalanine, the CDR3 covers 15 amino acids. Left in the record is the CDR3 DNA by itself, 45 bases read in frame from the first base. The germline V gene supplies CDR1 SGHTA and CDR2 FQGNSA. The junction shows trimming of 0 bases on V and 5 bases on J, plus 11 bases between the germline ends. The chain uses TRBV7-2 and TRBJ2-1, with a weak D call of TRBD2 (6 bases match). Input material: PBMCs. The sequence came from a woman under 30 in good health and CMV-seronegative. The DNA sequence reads TGTGCCAGCAGCTTAGCACGATGGGGGGACAATGAGCAGTTCTTC. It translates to CASSLARWGDNEQFF.